This T cell receptor beta chain stems from a study of cytomegalovirus exposure and HLA in healthy donors. The PCR made use of 60 Vbeta and 13 Jbeta primers. Original processing notes: An analysis that came later counted approximately 76 million unique TCR beta chains, 10 million to 11 million shared. Method: immunoSEQ multiplex PCR; TCRdb's copy keeps in-frame clones and lacks some. The V and J calls and clone size come from that table; D and trimming were worked out from the DNA. The sample consists of 85,000 to 110,000 clones, approximately 70% of them appearing once. V was shortened by 1 base and J by 3 bases, with 12 bases between the two germline ends. CDR3 size: 15 residues. Germline loops: CDR1 KGHSH, CDR2 LQKENI.

This sequence joins TRBV18 and TRBJ2-5, with TRBD2 as a possible D gene (6 bases). The source material was PBMCs. This TCR was recovered from a woman aged 50 to 60 in good health and CMV-seronegative. The CDR3 sequence: CASSPRAGTEETQYF. The DNA for the CDR3 is TGTGCCAGCTCACCACGGGCGGGGACGGAAGAGACCCAGTACTTC.